Listed here is a single T cell receptor (beta chain). The sample originates from a study of human CD8 memory T cell subsets. The germline gives CDR1 DFQATT, CDR2 SNEGSKA (reference sequence). CDR3 size: 20 residues. UMI-labeled 5' RACE was used, and it produced the TCR beta libraries. Per the study methods: Each TCR beta library had about 2,600 to 18,000 functional CDR3 beta clonotypes. TCRdb reanalyzed the 5' RACE reads and collapses them to one entry per CDR3 protein, without DNA. TCRdb, not the original authors, processed these V and J calls. The data include almost 7,500 distinct CDR3 sequences; the top ten clones carry 20% to 25%. TPEX denoted exhausted-like, CCR7+ PD-1+ TIGIT+ early memory CD8+ T cells. The starting material, duplicate vials of under 170,000 sorted CD8+ T cells per subset, provided the RNA.

The sequenced sample consisted of CD8+ T cells from PBMCs. This rearrangement joins TRBV20-1 to TRBJ2-3; TCRdb reports TRBD2, a call that lacks DNA to check it against. This receptor was obtained from a human donor in good health. CDR3 residues: CSARDAGGLAGVGRTDTQYF.